This record looks at one TCR beta chain sequence and its context. The antigen is not known. Other DNA sequences of this sample code for an identical CDR3. Germline V gives CDR1 SGHTA, CDR2 FQGNSA. Trimming cost V 2 bases and J 2 bases, with 4 bases left between them. This CDR3 is built from 12 residues. This entry is derived from a study of cytomegalovirus exposure and HLA in healthy donors. General study results and limits: Reported findings show TCR beta sequences accurately forecast HLA-A and HLA-B alleles in most subjects. In a later analysis, common viral pathogens appeared linked to several of the most significant clusters.

Primers for the PCR totalled 60 Vbeta and 13 Jbeta. The assay was immunoSEQ multiplex PCR, and TCRdb's table has in-frame clones only and misses some. The sample lists around 150,000 clones, 70% to 90% occurring once. The chain joins TRBV7-2 to TRBJ2-7, with D uncertain. The source is a man aged 35 to 55 in good health and CMV-seronegative. Material for sequencing was PBMCs. CDR3 DNA sequence: TGTGCCAGCAGCTTAACAGCCTACGAGCAGTACTTC. Its translation: CASSLTAYEQYF.